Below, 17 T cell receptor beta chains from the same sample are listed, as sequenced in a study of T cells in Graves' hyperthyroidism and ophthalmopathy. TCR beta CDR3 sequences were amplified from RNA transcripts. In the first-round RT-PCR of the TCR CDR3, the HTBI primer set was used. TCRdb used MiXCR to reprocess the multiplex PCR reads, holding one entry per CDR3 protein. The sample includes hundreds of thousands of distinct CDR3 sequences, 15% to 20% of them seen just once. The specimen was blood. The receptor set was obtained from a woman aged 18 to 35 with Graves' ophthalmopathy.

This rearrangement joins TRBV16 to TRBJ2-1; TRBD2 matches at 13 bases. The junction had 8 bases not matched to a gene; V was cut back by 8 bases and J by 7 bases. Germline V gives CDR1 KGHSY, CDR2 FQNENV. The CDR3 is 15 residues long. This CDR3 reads CASWRTSGGLNEQFF. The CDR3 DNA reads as TGTGCCAGCTGGCGGACTAGCGGGGGATTGAATGAGCAGTTCTTC.

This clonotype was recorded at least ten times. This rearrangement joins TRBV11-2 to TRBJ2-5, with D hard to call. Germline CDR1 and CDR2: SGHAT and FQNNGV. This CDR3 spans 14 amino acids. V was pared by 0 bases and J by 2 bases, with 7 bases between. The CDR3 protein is CASSLDLGQETQYF. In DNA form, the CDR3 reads TGTGCCAGCAGCTTAGATCTAGGACAAGAGACCCAGTACTTC.

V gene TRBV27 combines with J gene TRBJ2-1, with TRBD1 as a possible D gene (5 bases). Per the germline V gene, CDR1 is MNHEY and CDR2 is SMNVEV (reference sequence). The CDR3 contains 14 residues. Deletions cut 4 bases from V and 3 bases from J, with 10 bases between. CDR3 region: CASSSKDSYNEQFF. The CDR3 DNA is TGTGCCAGCAGTTCCAAAGACAGCTACAATGAGCAGTTCTTC.

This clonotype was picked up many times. CDR3 coding DNA: TGTGCCAGCAGCTTAGGAACAGGGGGCGAGGAGAATGAAGCTTTCTTT. It yields the protein CASSLGTGGEENEAFF. The rearrangement links TRBV11-2 to TRBJ1-1; 9 bases match TRBD1. Germline loops: CDR1 SGHAT, CDR2 FQNNGV. The ends lost 1 base at V and 7 bases at J; junction bases unmatched: 10. CDR3 size: 16 residues. Combining the CDR3 with reference TRBV11-2 and TRBJ1-1 gives the whole variable domain EAGVAQSPRYKIIEKRQSVAFWCNPISGHATLYWYQQILGQGPKLLIQFQNNGVVDDSQLPKDRFSAERLKGVDSTLKIQPAKLEDSAVYLCASSLGTGGEENEAFFGQGTRLTVV.

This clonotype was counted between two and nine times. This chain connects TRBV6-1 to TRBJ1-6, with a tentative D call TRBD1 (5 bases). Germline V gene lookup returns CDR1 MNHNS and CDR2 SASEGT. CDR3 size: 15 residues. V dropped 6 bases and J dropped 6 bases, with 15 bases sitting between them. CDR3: CASRPFEGSNSPLHF. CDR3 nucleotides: TGTGCCAGCAGACCCTTCGAGGGGTCTAATTCACCCCTCCACTTT.

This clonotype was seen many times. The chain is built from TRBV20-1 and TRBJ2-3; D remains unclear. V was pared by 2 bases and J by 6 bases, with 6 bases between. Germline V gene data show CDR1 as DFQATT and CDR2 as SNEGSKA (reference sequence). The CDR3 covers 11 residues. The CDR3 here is CSARSGDTQYF. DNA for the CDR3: TGCAGTGCTAGAAGTGGTGATACGCAGTATTTT.

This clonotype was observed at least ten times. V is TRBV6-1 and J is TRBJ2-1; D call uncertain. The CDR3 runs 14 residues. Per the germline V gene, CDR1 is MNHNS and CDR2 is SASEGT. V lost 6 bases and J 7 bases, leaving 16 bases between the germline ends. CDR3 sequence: CASRADARPNEQFF. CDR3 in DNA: TGTGCCAGCAGGGCTGATGCTAGGCCAAATGAGCAGTTCTTC.

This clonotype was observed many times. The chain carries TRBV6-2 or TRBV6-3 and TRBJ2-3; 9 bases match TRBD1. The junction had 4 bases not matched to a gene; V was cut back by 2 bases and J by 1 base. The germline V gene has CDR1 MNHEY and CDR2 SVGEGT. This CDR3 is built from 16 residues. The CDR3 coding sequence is TGTGCCAGCAGTTACGGGACAGGGACGGGCACAGATACGCAGTATTTT. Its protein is CASSYGTGTGTDTQYF.

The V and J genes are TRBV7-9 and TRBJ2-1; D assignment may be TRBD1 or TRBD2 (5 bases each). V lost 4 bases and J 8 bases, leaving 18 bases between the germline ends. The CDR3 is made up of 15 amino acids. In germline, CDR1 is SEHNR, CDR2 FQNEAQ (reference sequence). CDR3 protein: CASSSSGQLYDEQFF. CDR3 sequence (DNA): TGTGCCAGCAGCTCCTCGGGGCAGTTATACGATGAGCAGTTCTTC.

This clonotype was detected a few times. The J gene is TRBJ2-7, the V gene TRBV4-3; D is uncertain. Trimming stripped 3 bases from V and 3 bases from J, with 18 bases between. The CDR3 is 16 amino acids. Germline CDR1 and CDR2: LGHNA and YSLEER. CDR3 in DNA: TGCGCCAGCAGCCAGGATTGGGGAAGCAACTACTACGAGCAGTACTTC. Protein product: CASSQDWGSNYYEQYF.

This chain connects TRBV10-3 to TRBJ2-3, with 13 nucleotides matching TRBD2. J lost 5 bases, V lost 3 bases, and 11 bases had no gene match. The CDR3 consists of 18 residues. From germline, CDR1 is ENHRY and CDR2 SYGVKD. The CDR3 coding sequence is TGTGCCATCAGTGATCGCTGGACTAGCGGGAGCGAGGGAGATACGCAGTATTTT. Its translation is CAISDRWTSGSEGDTQYF.

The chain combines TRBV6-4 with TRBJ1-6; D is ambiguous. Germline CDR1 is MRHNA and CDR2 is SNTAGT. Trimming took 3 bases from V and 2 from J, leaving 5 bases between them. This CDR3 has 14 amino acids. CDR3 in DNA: TGTGCCAGCAGTGAAAGAGCCTATAATTCACCCCTCCACTTT. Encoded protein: CASSERAYNSPLHF.

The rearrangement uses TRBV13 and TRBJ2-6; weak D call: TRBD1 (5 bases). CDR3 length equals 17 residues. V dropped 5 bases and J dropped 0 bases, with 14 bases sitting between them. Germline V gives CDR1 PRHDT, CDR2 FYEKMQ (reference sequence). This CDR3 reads CASSLSETDSGANVLTF. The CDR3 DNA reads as TGTGCCAGCAGCCTCTCTGAGACAGACTCTGGGGCCAACGTCCTGACTTTC. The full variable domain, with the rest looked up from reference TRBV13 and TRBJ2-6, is AAGVIQSPRHLIKEKRETATLKCYPIPRHDTVYWYQQGPGQDPQFLISFYEKMQSDKGSIPDRFSAQQFSDYHSELNMSSLELGDSALYFCASSLSETDSGANVLTFGAGSRLTVL.

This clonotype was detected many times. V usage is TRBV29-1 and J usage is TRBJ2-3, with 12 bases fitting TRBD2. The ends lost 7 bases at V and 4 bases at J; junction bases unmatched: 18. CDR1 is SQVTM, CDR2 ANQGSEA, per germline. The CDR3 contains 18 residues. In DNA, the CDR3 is TGCAGCGCCAGAACCCCCTTACTAGCGGGGGGTCGACCAGATACGCAGTATTTT. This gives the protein CSARTPLLAGGRPDTQYF.

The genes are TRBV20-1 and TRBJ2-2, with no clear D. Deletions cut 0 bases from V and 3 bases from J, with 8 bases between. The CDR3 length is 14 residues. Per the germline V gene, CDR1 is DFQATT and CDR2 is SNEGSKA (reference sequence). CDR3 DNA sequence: TGCAGTGCTAGAGACGAGATCTACACCGGGGAGCTGTTTTTT. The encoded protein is CSARDEIYTGELFF.

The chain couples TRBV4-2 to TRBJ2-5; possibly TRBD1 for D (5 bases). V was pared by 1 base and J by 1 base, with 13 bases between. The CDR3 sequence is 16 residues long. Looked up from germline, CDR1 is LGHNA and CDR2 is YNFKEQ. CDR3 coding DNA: TGTGCCAGCAGCCAAGGGAATAGACAGCTCCAAGAGACCCAGTACTTC. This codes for CASSQGNRQLQETQYF.

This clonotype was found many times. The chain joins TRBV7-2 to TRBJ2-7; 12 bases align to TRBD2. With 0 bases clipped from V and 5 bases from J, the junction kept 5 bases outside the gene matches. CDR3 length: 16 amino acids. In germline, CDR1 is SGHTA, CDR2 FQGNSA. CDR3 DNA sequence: TGTGCCAGCAGCTTAGCTCTGACTAGCGGGGGAAACGAGCAGTACTTC. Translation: CASSLALTSGGNEQYF.